The clone carrying this T cell receptor (beta chain) turned up a few times. Trimming cost V 1 base and J 1 base; bases outside gene matches: 7. The CDR3 is 17 residues long. Per germline, CDR1 KGHSH and CDR2 LQKENI. The data were taken from a study of OX40 agonist ivuxolimab in advanced cancers. For the study at large: The patients' treatment was ivuxolimab, an agonistic anti-OX40 (CD134) antibody.

Sequencing used immunoSEQ multiplex PCR; TCRdb keeps in-frame clones, though not all of them. Of approximately 70,000 clones in the sample, roughly 80% were seen once. Sampled blood was obtained at baseline, cycle 4 day 1, and cycle 7 day 1. The J gene is TRBJ2-3, the V gene TRBV18, with 8 bases lining up with TRBD1. This receptor was taken from an adult with an advanced solid tumor such as melanoma, head and neck, liver or kidney cancer. The source was CD4+ or CD8+ T cells sorted from blood, collected in a trial of the OX40 agonist ivuxolimab. CDR3 region: CASSPRSAGQGTDTQYF. CDR3 bases: TGTGCCAGCTCACCACGCTCTGCGGGACAGGGCACAGATACGCAGTATTTT.